The present entry profiles one TCR beta chain with its context. The ends were cut back, 4 bases at V and 3 bases at J, with 13 bases in the middle. This CDR3 has 14 amino acids. In germline, CDR1 is SGHVS, CDR2 FNYEAQ. The data belong to a study of PD-1 blockade in classical Hodgkin lymphoma. With no exception, relapse followed autologous stem cell transplantation in all patients, and brentuximab vedotin exposure varied. Magnetic negative selection of thawed PBMCs yielded the CD8+ T cells. Data came from immunoSEQ multiplex PCR; TCRdb stores just in-frame clones and leaves some out. The data contain 5,500 to 7,000 clones, over 65% of them seen just once; the ten biggest clones take up about a tenth.

This specimen consisted of CD8+ T cells from blood, obtained at baseline. The sequence derives from a human donor with classical Hodgkin lymphoma. The V call is TRBV7-6, the J call TRBJ2-7; tentative D call: TRBD2 (6 bases). CDR3 loop: CASSSAGRHYEQYF. The CDR3 DNA sequence: TGTGCCAGCAGCTCCGCGGGACGGCACTACGAGCAGTACTTC.